The 7 T cell receptor beta chains below were found in one sample sequenced in a study of cytomegalovirus exposure and HLA in healthy donors. PCR was performed using 60 Vbeta and 13 Jbeta primers. Assay: immunoSEQ multiplex PCR; the TCRdb copy retains only in-frame clones and omits some. The sample has about 160,000 clones; around nine tenths are singletons. Sequenced: PBMCs. The receptor set was obtained from a woman in her late teens or twenties in good health and CMV-seronegative.

The chain combines TRBV7-8 with TRBJ2-7; 8 bases match TRBD1. The V segment lost 1 base and the J segment 3 bases; nucleotides outside the gene matches: 8. The germline V gene has CDR1 SGHVS and CDR2 FQNEAQ. This CDR3 contains 16 residues. CDR3: CASSLGSGTGFYEQYF. In DNA, the CDR3 is TGTGCCAGCAGCTTAGGATCTGGGACAGGATTCTACGAGCAGTACTTC. Based on the CDR3 plus reference TRBV7-8 and TRBJ2-7, the full variable domain is GAGVSQSPRYKVAKRGQDVALRCDPISGHVSLFWYQQALGQGPEFLTYFQNEAQLDKSGLPSDRFFAERPEGSVSTLKIQRTQQEDSAVYLCASSLGSGTGFYEQYFGPGTRLTVT.

The J gene is TRBJ2-3, the V gene TRBV9; weak D call: TRBD1 (6 bases). Germline values: CDR1 SGDLS, CDR2 YYNGEE. Trimming left V 6 bases short and J 1 base short, with 18 bases between. The CDR3 length is 16 residues. In nucleotides, the CDR3 is TGTGCCAGCACGCCGTGGGGAACAGGGCGCACAGATACGCAGTATTTT. Translation gives CASTPWGTGRTDTQYF.

The rearrangement links TRBV6-4 to TRBJ2-5; TRBD2 matches at 10 bases. The CDR3 is made up of 14 amino acids. The junction had 12 bases not matched to a gene; V was cut back by 5 bases and J by 12 bases. Germline loops: CDR1 MRHNA, CDR2 SNTAGT. CDR3 DNA sequence: TGTGCCAGCAGTCACAAGGTAGCGGGAGGCCCAAAGTACTTC. This codes for CASSHKVAGGPKYF.

J is TRBJ1-1 and V is TRBV5-6; 11 bases agree with TRBD1. CDR1 SGHDT and CDR2 YYEEEE come from the germline V gene. CDR3 length: 14 residues. Trimming cost V 5 bases and J 5 bases; bases outside gene matches: 5. CDR3 in amino acids: CASSWGQGVTEAFF. The CDR3 DNA reads TGTGCCAGCAGTTGGGGACAGGGGGTGACTGAAGCTTTCTTT.

In nucleotides, the CDR3 is TGTGCCAGCAGAGGGGACATGGACTATGGCTACACCTTC. It yields the protein CASRGDMDYGYTF. The V and J genes are TRBV2 and TRBJ1-2, with D possibly matching TRBD1 (6 bases). The germline V and J ends were trimmed by 6 bases and 3 bases, with 11 bases remaining between them. The CDR3 spans 13 residues. Germline V gene lookup returns CDR1 SNHLY and CDR2 FYNNEI.

This rearrangement joins TRBV2 to TRBJ1-6, with D uncertain. The CDR3 has 13 residues. Trimming pared 2 bases from V and 6 bases from J, leaving 5 bases between. Looked up from germline, CDR1 is SNHLY and CDR2 is FYNNEI. CDR3 bases: TGTGCCAGCAGTGAATTCTTTAATTCACCCCTCCACTTT. Translation: CASSEFFNSPLHF.

This clone was seen only a few times. The CDR3 DNA follows: TGTGCCAGCAGTGACTCGGACAGGGGTGGCTACACCTTC. Translating gives CASSDSDRGGYTF. The rearrangement joins TRBV6-4 to TRBJ1-2, with TRBD1 identical over 9 bases. CDR3 length: 13 residues. J gave up 7 bases and V 0 bases, and 0 bases lay outside the gene matches. Per germline, CDR1 MRHNA and CDR2 SNTAGT.